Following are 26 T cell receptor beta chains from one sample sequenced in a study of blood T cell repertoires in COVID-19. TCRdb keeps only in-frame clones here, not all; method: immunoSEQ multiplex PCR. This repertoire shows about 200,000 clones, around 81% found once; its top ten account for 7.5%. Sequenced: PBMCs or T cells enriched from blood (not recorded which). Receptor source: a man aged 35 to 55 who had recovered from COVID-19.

In nucleotides, the CDR3 is TGTGCCAGCAGTCTCCAGCGGGGAGTCTACAATGAGCAGTTCTTC. Protein sequence: CASSLQRGVYNEQFF. The chain recombines TRBV2 with TRBJ2-1, with TRBD2 matching 7 bases. CDR1 is SNHLY and CDR2 is FYNNEI in the germline V gene. The V segment lost 5 bases and the J segment 3 bases; nucleotides outside the gene matches: 7. The CDR3 has 15 amino acids.

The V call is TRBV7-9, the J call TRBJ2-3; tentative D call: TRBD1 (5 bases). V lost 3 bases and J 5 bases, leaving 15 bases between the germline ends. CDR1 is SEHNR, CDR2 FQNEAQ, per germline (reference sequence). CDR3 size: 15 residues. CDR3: CASSFSGQRKDTQYF. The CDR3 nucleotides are TGTGCCAGCAGCTTCTCAGGGCAGAGGAAAGATACGCAGTATTTT.

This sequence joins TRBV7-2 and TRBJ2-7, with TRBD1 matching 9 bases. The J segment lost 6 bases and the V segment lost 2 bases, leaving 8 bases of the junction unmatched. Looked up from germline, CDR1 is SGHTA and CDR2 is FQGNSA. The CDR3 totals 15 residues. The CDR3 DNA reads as TGTGCCAGCAGCTTAAACCGGGACAGGGTTCGCGAGCAGTACTTC. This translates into CASSLNRDRVREQYF. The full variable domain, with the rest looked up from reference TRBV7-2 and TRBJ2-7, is GAGVSQSPSNKVTEKGKDVELRCDPISGHTALYWYRQSLGQGLEFLIYFQGNSAPDKSGLPSDRFSAERTGGSVSTLTIQRTQQEDSAVYLCASSLNRDRVREQYFGPGTRLTVT.

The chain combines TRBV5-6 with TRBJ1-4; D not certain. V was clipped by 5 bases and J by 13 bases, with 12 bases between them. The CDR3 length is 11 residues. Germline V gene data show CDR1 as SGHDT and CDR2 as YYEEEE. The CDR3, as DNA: TGTGCCAGCAGTAGTGGGCCGAGACTGTTTTTT. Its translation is CASSSGPRLFF.

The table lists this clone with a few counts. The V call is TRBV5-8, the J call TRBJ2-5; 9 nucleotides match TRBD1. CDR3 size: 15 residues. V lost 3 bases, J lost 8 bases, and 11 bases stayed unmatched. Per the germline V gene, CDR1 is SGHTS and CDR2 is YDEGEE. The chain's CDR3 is CASSSGQGRPTTQYF. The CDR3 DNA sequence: TGTGCCAGCAGCTCCGGACAGGGGCGGCCGACCACCCAGTACTTC.

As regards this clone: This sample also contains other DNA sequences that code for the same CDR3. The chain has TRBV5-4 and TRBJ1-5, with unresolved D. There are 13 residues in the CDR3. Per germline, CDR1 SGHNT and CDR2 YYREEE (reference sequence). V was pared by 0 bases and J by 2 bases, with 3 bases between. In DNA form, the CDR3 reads TGTGCCAGCAGCTTGGCCGGCAATCAGCCCCAGCATTTT. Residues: CASSLAGNQPQHF.

CDR3 in amino acids: CATSRGSQSNTGELFF. The CDR3 DNA is TGTGCCACCAGCAGAGGATCACAGTCGAACACCGGGGAGCTGTTTTTT. The rearrangement uses TRBV15 and TRBJ2-2; D remains unclear. Germline V lookup: CDR1 LNHNV, CDR2 YYDKDF (reference sequence). CDR3 length: 16 amino acids. The V and J ends lost 1 base and 0 bases respectively, with 9 bases between them.

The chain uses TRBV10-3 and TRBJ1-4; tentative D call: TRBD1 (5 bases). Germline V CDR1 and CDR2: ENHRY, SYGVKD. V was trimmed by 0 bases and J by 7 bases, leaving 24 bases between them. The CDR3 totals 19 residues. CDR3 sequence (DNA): TGTGCCATCAGTGAGTCGAGCCCGGGGGACGTAATAATAGGTGAAAAACTGTTTTTT. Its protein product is CAISESSPGDVIIGEKLFF.

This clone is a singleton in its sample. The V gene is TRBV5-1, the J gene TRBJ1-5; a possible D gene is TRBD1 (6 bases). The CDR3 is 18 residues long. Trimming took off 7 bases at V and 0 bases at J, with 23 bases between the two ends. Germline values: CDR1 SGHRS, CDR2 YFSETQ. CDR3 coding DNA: TGCGCCAGCGTCTCCCGACAGGCCGACTCAAATAGCAATCAGCCCCAGCATTTT. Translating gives CASVSRQADSNSNQPQHF.

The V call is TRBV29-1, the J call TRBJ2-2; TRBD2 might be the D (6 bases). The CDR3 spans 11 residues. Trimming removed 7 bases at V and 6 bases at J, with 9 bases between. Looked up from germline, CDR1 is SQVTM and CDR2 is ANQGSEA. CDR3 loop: CSAGGAGELFF. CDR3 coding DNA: TGCAGCGCCGGGGGTGCCGGGGAGCTGTTTTTT.

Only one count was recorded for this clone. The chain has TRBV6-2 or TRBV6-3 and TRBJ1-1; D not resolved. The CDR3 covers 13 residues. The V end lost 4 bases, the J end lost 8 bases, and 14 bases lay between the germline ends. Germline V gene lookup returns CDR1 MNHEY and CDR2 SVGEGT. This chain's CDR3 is CASSSGAGREAFF. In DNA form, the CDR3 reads TGTGCCAGCAGTTCCGGTGCGGGCCGAGAAGCTTTCTTT.

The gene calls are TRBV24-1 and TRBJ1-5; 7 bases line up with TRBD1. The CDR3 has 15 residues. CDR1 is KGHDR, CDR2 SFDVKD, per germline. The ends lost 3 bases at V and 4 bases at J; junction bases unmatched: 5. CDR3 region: CATSDPGQPNQPQHF. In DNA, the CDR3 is TGTGCCACCAGTGATCCGGGACAGCCGAATCAGCCCCAGCATTTT.

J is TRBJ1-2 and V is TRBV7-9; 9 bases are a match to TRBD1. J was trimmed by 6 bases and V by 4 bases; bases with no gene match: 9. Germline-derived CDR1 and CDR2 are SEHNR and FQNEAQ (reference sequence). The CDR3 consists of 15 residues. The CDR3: CASSSGQGRRHGYTF. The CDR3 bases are TGTGCCAGCAGCTCCGGACAGGGGAGGAGACATGGCTACACCTTC.

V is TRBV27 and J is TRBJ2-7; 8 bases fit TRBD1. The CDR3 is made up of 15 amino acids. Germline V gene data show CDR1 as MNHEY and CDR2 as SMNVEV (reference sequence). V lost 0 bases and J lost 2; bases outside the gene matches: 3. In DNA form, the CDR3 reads TGTGCCAGCAGTTTATCGGGGACAGGCCCCTACGAGCAGTACTTC. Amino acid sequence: CASSLSGTGPYEQYF.

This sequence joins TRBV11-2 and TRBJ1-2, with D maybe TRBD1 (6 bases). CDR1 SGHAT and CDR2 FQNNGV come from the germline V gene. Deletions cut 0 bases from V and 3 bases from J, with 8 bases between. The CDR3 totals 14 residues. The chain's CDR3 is CASSLDRQDYGYTF. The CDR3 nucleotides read TGTGCCAGCAGCTTAGATAGACAGGACTATGGCTACACCTTC.

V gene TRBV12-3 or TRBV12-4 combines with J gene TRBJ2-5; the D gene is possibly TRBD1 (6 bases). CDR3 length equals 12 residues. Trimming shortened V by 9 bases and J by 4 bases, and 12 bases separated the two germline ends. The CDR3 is CASTGIGETQYF. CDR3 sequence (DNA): TGTGCCAGTACAGGGATTGGAGAGACCCAGTACTTC.

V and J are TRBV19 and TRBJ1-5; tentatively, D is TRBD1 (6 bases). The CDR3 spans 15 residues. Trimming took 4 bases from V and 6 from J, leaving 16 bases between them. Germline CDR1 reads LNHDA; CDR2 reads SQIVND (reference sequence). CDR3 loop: CASSKEHRAAQPQHF. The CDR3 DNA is TGTGCCAGTAGTAAAGAACACAGGGCTGCTCAGCCCCAGCATTTT.

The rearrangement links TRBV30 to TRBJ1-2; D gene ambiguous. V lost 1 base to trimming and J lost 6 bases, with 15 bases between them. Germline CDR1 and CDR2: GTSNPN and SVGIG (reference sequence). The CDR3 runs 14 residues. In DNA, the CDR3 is TGTGCCTGGAGTGCGTCCCGGGTAGCCCATGGCTACACCTTC. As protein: CAWSASRVAHGYTF.

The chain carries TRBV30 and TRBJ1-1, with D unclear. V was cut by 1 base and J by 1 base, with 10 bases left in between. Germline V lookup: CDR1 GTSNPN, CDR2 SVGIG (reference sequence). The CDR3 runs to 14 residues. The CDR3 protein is CAWSAGGGNTEAFF. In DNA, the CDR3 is TGTGCCTGGAGTGCCGGCGGAGGGAACACTGAAGCTTTCTTT.

CDR3 sequence (DNA): TGTGCCAGCAGCCAAGACAGGGCAGGGGGCAACTACGAGCAGTACTTC. It specifies CASSQDRAGGNYEQYF. V is TRBV4-2 and J is TRBJ2-7; 8 bases agree with TRBD1. The CDR3 sequence is 16 residues long. V trimming: 0 bases; J trimming: 3 bases; junction bases outside the gene matches: 7. Germline CDR1 LGHNA, CDR2 YNFKEQ.

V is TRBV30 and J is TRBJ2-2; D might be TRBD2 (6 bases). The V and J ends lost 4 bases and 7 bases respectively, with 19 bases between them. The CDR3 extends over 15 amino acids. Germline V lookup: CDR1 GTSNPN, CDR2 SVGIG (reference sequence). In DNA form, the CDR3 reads TGTGCCTGGATGGGGGGTTCCCTAGCAGGCGGGGAGCTGTTTTTT. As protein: CAWMGGSLAGGELFF.

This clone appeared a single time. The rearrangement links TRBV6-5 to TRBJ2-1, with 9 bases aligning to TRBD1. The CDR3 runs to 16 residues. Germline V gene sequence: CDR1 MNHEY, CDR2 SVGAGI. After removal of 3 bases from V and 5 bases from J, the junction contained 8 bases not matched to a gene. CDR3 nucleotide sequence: TGTGCCAGCAGTTATCGTATCCGGACAGGGGACAATGAGCAGTTCTTC. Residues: CASSYRIRTGDNEQFF.

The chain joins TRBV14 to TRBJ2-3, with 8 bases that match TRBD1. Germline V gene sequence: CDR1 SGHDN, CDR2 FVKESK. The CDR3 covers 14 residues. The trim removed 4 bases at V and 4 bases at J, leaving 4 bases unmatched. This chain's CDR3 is CASSRGQGSDTQYF. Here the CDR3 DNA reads TGTGCCAGCAGCCGAGGACAGGGTTCAGATACGCAGTATTTT.

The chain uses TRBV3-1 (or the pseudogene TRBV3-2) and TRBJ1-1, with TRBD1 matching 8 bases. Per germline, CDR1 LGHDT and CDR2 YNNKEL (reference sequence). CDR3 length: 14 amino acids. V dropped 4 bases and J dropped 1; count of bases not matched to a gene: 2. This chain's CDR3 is CASSLTGENTEAFF. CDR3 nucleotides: TGTGCCAGCAGCCTGACAGGGGAGAACACTGAAGCTTTCTTT.

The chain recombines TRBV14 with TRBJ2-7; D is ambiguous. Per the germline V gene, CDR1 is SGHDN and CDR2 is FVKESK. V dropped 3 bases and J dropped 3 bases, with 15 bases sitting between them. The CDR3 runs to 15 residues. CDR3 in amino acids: CASSHKQITLYEQYF. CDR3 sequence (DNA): TGTGCCAGCAGCCACAAACAGATTACACTCTACGAGCAGTACTTC.

For the CDR3, the DNA is TGTGCCAGTAGTATCGACACGACCTATGGCTACACCTTC. It translates to CASSIDTTYGYTF. The chain employs TRBV19 and TRBJ1-2; D is ambiguous. Germline CDR1 reads LNHDA; CDR2 reads SQIVND (reference sequence). This CDR3 is 13 amino acids long. Trimming took 3 bases from V and 4 from J, leaving 9 bases between them.